This T cell receptor beta chain appears in the sequencing data of a study of T cells after yellow fever vaccination. Whole-study results and caveats: Contamination by abundant bulk-population clonotypes could be present in FACS-sorted repertoires. Among all clonotypes, a small share was observed in both CD4 and CD8 compartments. A faster peak, day 5 versus 15, was reached by the weaker secondary response.

This CDR3 region has 18 residues. After removal of 1 base from V and 0 bases from J, the junction contained 5 bases not matched to a gene. This clonotype was detected many times. Its target is unknown. 5'RACE template switching generated TCR cDNA, adding a universal primer site and UMIs. Each CDR3 protein gets one entry after TCRdb re-called the 5' RACE reads with MiXCR. The sample includes about 50,000 distinct CDR3 sequences, 7% to 9% of them seen just once. The sequence was obtained from a young man who received the YFV17D yellow fever vaccine. Sequenced here: CD8+ T cells sorted from PBMCs, sampled around 16 days after the first yellow fever vaccination. The V call is TRBV12-3 or TRBV12-4, the J call TRBJ2-2; 10 positions match TRBD1. DNA of the CDR3: TGTGCCAGCAGTTTAGGGGACAGGGGCCGAACGAACACCGGGGAGCTGTTTTTT. Its translation: CASSLGDRGRTNTGELFF.